The present T cell receptor beta chain was sequenced within a study of beta chain features in type 1 diabetes. Study findings and constraints: Cells with high TCR expression could be over-represented when cDNA is sequenced. Shortening of TCRB CDR3s, moderate but significant, appeared in all four CD4+ subsets of Type 1 diabetes patients. The study found that naive, central memory and Treg TCRB repertoires appeared more similar in patients than in healthy donors. A possible short-template PCR bias applies equally to patients and controls.

A few counts support this clone. Its target is not known. Purity exceeding 98% was reached by all sorted populations. Sequenced material consisted of expressed TCRB transcripts (all of the isolated RNA was reverse transcribed). The repertoire was sequenced with immunoSEQ multiplex PCR; TCRdb's copy has only in-frame clones and lacks some. Among 600,000 to 750,000 clones listed, 9.5% to 15% were seen once. This CDR3 is built from 16 residues. Germline CDR1 and CDR2: SGHNT and YYREEE (reference sequence). Trimming pared 4 bases from V and 3 bases from J, leaving 17 bases between. The receptor was isolated from a man younger than 40 with type 1 diabetes. V gene TRBV5-4 combines with J gene TRBJ2-1; D perhaps matches TRBD1 (5 bases). Specimen: naive CD4+ T cells from blood. The chain's CDR3 is CASSTGGSGYYNEQFF. The CDR3 coding sequence is TGTGCCAGCAGCACCGGCGGATCAGGGTACTACAATGAGCAGTTCTTC.